This T cell receptor (beta chain) was sequenced in a study of T cells after yellow fever vaccination. Points from the study as a whole: The study re-detected most primary-vaccination clones after the booster (around 96% CD4, around 90% CD8). Weaker in magnitude, the secondary response showed a faster peak on day 5 versus 15.

UMIs were added to TCR cDNA along with a universal primer site when it was made by 5'RACE template switching. Each CDR3 protein gets one entry after TCRdb re-called the 5' RACE reads with MiXCR. The sample lists around 600,000 distinct CDR3 sequences; roughly an eighth were seen once. Unmatched junction bases numbered 2, after V lost 3 bases and J lost 2 bases. The CDR3 consists of 14 residues. The germline V gene has CDR1 MNHEY and CDR2 SMNVEV (reference sequence). This clonotype has a handful of counts. The target antigen is unknown. This sequence joins TRBV27 and TRBJ2-7, with 9 nucleotides matching TRBD2. The sample consisted of PBMCs, taken on the day of the yellow fever booster vaccination. This receptor was identified in a man between 25 and 39 years old who received the YFV17D yellow fever vaccine. The CDR3 sequence: CASSFSSGAYEQYF. CDR3 DNA sequence: TGTGCCAGCAGTTTTTCTAGCGGGGCCTACGAGCAGTACTTC.